The TCR beta chain under discussion was sequenced for a study of blood T cell repertoires in COVID-19. This table comes from immunoSEQ multiplex PCR, and its TCRdb copy is limited to in-frame clones, with some not included. Here the sample spans hundreds of thousands of clones, 80% to 90% being singletons. Trimming took 2 bases from V and 12 from J, leaving 26 bases between them. CDR1 is MDHEN, CDR2 SYDVKM, per germline. The CDR3 is 17 amino acids. This chain connects TRBV28 to TRBJ2-1, with D tentatively TRBD2 (6 bases). Sequencing was performed on PBMCs or T cells enriched from blood (not recorded which). The TCR originated in a woman aged 25 to 39 who had recovered from COVID-19. CDR3 in DNA: TGTGCCAGCAGTTTACTAGTTAGCGGTTCTACAATGAGTGGGCAGTTCTTC. Protein product: CASSLLVSGSTMSGQFF.